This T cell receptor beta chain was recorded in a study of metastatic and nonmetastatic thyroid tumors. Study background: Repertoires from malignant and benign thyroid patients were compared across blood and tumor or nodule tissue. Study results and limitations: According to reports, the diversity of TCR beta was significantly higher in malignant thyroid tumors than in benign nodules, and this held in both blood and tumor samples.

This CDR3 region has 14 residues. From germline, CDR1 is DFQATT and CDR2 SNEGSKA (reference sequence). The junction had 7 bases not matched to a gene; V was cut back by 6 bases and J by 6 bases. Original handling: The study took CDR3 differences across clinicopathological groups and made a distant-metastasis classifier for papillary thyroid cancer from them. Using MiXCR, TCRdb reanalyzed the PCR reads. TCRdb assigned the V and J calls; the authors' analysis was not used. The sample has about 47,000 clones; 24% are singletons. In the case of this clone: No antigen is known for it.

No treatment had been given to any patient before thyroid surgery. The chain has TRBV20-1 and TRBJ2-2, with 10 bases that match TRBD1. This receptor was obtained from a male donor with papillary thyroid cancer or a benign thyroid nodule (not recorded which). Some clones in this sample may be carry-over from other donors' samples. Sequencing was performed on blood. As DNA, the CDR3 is TGCAGTGCGGGACAGGGGCCCCATTCCGGGGAGCTGTTTTTT. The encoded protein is CSAGQGPHSGELFF.